A selection of T cell receptor beta chains follows, all from one sample in a study of T cell repertoires in cytomegalovirus infection. TCRdb re-derived calls from the reads in MiXCR, one entry per CDR3 protein. The sample includes roughly 190,000 distinct CDR3 sequences, roughly 9% of them seen just once. The specimen sequenced was PBMCs. Every receptor here comes from a human donor in good health (CMV status not recorded). Some clones in this sample may be carry-over from other donors' samples. Each CDR3 is given with its conserved first and last residue. Each record gives: CDR3 DNA, CDR3 protein, V gene, J gene, clone size, D gene. A D gene is named only where the DNA matches it firmly. A clone size is listed for some rows: how often the clone was seen (once, few, many), or a class if it is expanded.

CDR3 DNA: TGTGCCAGCAGCTTAACGCGGAGCTCTGGGGCCAACGTCCTGACTTTC
CDR3 protein: CASSLTRSSGANVLTF
V gene: TRBV7-3
J gene: TRBJ2-6
clone size: NA
D gene: NA

CDR3 DNA: TGTGCCAGCAGCTTAGACCTTCCGGCGACAAGACCCATGAACACTGAAGCTTTCTTT
CDR3 protein: CASSLDLPATRPMNTEAFF
V gene: TRBV11-2
J gene: TRBJ1-1
clone size: few
D gene: NA

CDR3 DNA: TGCAGCGTAACCGACAGGGACTCCTACGAGCAGTACTTC
CDR3 protein: CSVTDRDSYEQYF
V gene: TRBV29-1
J gene: TRBJ2-7
clone size: NA
D gene: TRBD1

CDR3 DNA: TGTGCCAGCAGTGTCCGGGACATCTCCTACGAGCAGTACTTC
CDR3 protein: CASSVRDISYEQYF
V gene: TRBV6-1
J gene: TRBJ2-7
clone size: few
D gene: NA

CDR3 DNA: TGTGCCAGCAGCCCCCTGAGGGGGGTCGGTAATTCACCCCTCCACTTT
CDR3 protein: CASSPLRGVGNSPLHF
V gene: TRBV7-9
J gene: TRBJ1-6
clone size: many
D gene: NA

CDR3 DNA: TGTGCCAGCAGTTTAAAAGGGGGTGAAGCTTTCTTT
CDR3 protein: CASSLKGGEAFF
V gene: TRBV27
J gene: TRBJ1-1
clone size: many
D gene: NA

CDR3 DNA: TGCGCCAGCGGGGGGCAGGGTTCATCCTCCGCAGATACGCAGTATTTT
CDR3 protein: CASGGQGSSSADTQYF
V gene: TRBV5-1
J gene: TRBJ2-3
clone size: many
D gene: NA

CDR3 DNA: TGTGCCAGCAGTGTGGAGAAGAACACTGAAGCTTTCTTT
CDR3 protein: CASSVEKNTEAFF
V gene: TRBV2
J gene: TRBJ1-1
clone size: NA
D gene: NA

CDR3 DNA: TGTGCCAGCACAAATGCCGGATCCAATCAGCCCCAGCATTTT
CDR3 protein: CASTNAGSNQPQHF
V gene: TRBV28
J gene: TRBJ1-5
clone size: many
D gene: NA

CDR3 DNA: TGTGCCAGCAGCTACCAGGGTAGGGAGCAGTACTTC
CDR3 protein: CASSYQGREQYF
V gene: TRBV7-8
J gene: TRBJ2-7
clone size: many
D gene: NA

CDR3 DNA: TGTGCCAGTAGTATATCCCCTAGCAATCAGCCCCAGCATTTT
CDR3 protein: CASSISPSNQPQHF
V gene: TRBV19
J gene: TRBJ1-5
clone size: many
D gene: NA

CDR3 DNA: TGTGCCAGCAGCTTAATGGGGGGACAGGGAAATTCACCCCTCCACTTT
CDR3 protein: CASSLMGGQGNSPLHF
V gene: TRBV5-6
J gene: TRBJ1-6
clone size: few
D gene: TRBD1

CDR3 DNA: TGTGCCAGCAGCAATGGGGACAGAAAGTACGAGCAGTACTTC
CDR3 protein: CASSNGDRKYEQYF
V gene: TRBV6-2/TRBV6-3
J gene: TRBJ2-7
clone size: many
D gene: TRBD1

CDR3 DNA: TGTGCCAGCAGCAGGATCATCCAACCATATGGCTACACCTTC
CDR3 protein: CASSRIIQPYGYTF
V gene: TRBV12-3/TRBV12-4
J gene: TRBJ1-2
clone size: many
D gene: NA

CDR3 DNA: TGTGCCAGCAGTCCTGGAGGTGGCAGCTCAATCCGGGACACTGAAGCTTTCTTT
CDR3 protein: CASSPGGGSSIRDTEAFF
V gene: TRBV27
J gene: TRBJ1-1
clone size: many
D gene: NA

CDR3 DNA: TGTGCCAGCAGCTTCGAAGCAAATCAGCCCCAGCATTTT
CDR3 protein: CASSFEANQPQHF
V gene: TRBV7-9
J gene: TRBJ1-5
clone size: many
D gene: NA

CDR3 DNA: TGTGCCAGCAGCCTCGGACTAGCGAGAGGGGGAACCGGGGAGCTGTTTTTT
CDR3 protein: CASSLGLARGGTGELFF
V gene: TRBV7-6
J gene: TRBJ2-2
clone size: many
D gene: TRBD2

CDR3 DNA: TGCGCCAGCAGCTTGAGGGGCCCAGTCGGGTCCTATAATTCACCCCTCCACTTT
CDR3 protein: CASSLRGPVGSYNSPLHF
V gene: TRBV5-1
J gene: TRBJ1-6
clone size: many
D gene: NA

CDR3 DNA: TGCAGCGTTGATCTTCCACTAGCTAGTGAGCAGTTCTTC
CDR3 protein: CSVDLPLASEQFF
V gene: TRBV29-1
J gene: TRBJ2-1
clone size: NA
D gene: NA

CDR3 DNA: TGCAGCGTTGAAGGCCGGGACGGGCGTACCTACGAGCAGTACTTC
CDR3 protein: CSVEGRDGRTYEQYF
V gene: TRBV29-1
J gene: TRBJ2-7
clone size: few
D gene: NA

CDR3 DNA: TGTGCCAGCAGCTCCACAGGGCCTTTTTCTGAAGCTTTCTTT
CDR3 protein: CASSSTGPFSEAFF
V gene: TRBV7-9
J gene: TRBJ1-1
clone size: NA
D gene: NA

CDR3 DNA: TGCAGTGCTAGATCCCGGGACAGGGGGGGCCACGAGCAGTACTTC
CDR3 protein: CSARSRDRGGHEQYF
V gene: TRBV20-1
J gene: TRBJ2-7
clone size: many
D gene: TRBD1

CDR3 DNA: TGCAGTGTCTCGGGCAGGGCGATTAAAGGACAGCCCCAGCATTTT
CDR3 protein: CSVSGRAIKGQPQHF
V gene: TRBV20-1
J gene: TRBJ1-5
clone size: NA
D gene: NA

CDR3 DNA: TGCAGCGTTGGGGCCTTGGCGGGACGTCAAGAGACCCAGTACTTC
CDR3 protein: CSVGALAGRQETQYF
V gene: TRBV29-1
J gene: TRBJ2-5
clone size: NA
D gene: NA

CDR3 DNA: TGTGCCAGCAGGGCCCGGAGTAGCGGGAGTTTCTACGAGCAGTACTTC
CDR3 protein: CASRARSSGSFYEQYF
V gene: TRBV28
J gene: TRBJ2-7
clone size: many
D gene: TRBD2

CDR3 DNA: TGTGCCAGCAGTTTAGGCAGGGAGGTTGGCTACACCTTC
CDR3 protein: CASSLGREVGYTF
V gene: TRBV28
J gene: TRBJ1-2
clone size: many
D gene: NA

CDR3 DNA: TGTGCCAGCAGCTTACACCGGGAAAAACTGTTTTTT
CDR3 protein: CASSLHREKLFF
V gene: TRBV7-2
J gene: TRBJ1-4
clone size: many
D gene: NA

CDR3 DNA: TGTGCCAGTAGTATCGAGCGGGGGGTCACCCAAGAGACCCAGTACTTC
CDR3 protein: CASSIERGVTQETQYF
V gene: TRBV19
J gene: TRBJ2-5
clone size: NA
D gene: TRBD2

CDR3 DNA: TGTGCCAGCAGCCAGAAAGAGACCCACTACCTCAACTTT
CDR3 protein: CASSQKETHYLNF
V gene: TRBV7-2
J gene: TRBJ1-6
clone size: once
D gene: NA

CDR3 DNA: TGTGCCAGCAGCTTAGTCTCGACAGGGATTTACCAAGAGACCCAGTACTTC
CDR3 protein: CASSLVSTGIYQETQYF
V gene: TRBV7-2
J gene: TRBJ2-5
clone size: many
D gene: TRBD1

CDR3 DNA: TGTGCCAGCAGTTTGCAGGGAAATCAGCCCCAGCATTTT
CDR3 protein: CASSLQGNQPQHF
V gene: TRBV12-3/TRBV12-4
J gene: TRBJ1-5
clone size: many
D gene: NA

CDR3 DNA: TGTGCCAGCAGCCCCTTCAGCGGGAGGGACAATGAGCAGTTCTTC
CDR3 protein: CASSPFSGRDNEQFF
V gene: TRBV7-2
J gene: TRBJ2-1
clone size: NA
D gene: TRBD2

CDR3 DNA: TGTGCCAGCAGCTCGAGCCCAGGGACTAGCGGGGGGAAAGATACGCAGTATTTT
CDR3 protein: CASSSSPGTSGGKDTQYF
V gene: TRBV7-9
J gene: TRBJ2-3
clone size: many
D gene: TRBD2

CDR3 DNA: TGTGCCAGCAGCGAAAATAGCAATCAGCCCCAGCATTTT
CDR3 protein: CASSENSNQPQHF
V gene: TRBV7-9
J gene: TRBJ1-5
clone size: many
D gene: NA

CDR3 DNA: TGTGCCAGCAGTATGGGGGACAGGCCACGTTTCGAAGCTTTCTTT
CDR3 protein: CASSMGDRPRFEAFF
V gene: TRBV28
J gene: TRBJ1-1
clone size: many
D gene: TRBD1

CDR3 DNA: TGTGCCAGTACGCAGTTAAATCAGCCCCAGCATTTT
CDR3 protein: CASTQLNQPQHF
V gene: TRBV19
J gene: TRBJ1-5
clone size: few
D gene: NA

CDR3 DNA: TGTGCCAGCAGTTTAGGGCAGTCCACTCCGCCCCAGCATTTT
CDR3 protein: CASSLGQSTPPQHF
V gene: TRBV28
J gene: TRBJ1-5
clone size: few
D gene: NA

CDR3 DNA: TGTGCCAGCAGTTCACTCAACAGGGGAGGAGAGGAGACCCAGTACTTC
CDR3 protein: CASSSLNRGGEETQYF
V gene: TRBV12-3/TRBV12-4
J gene: TRBJ2-5
clone size: NA
D gene: NA

CDR3 DNA: TGTGCCAGCAGTTTTAGGGGGGGGCCGGAGGAGACCCAGTACTTC
CDR3 protein: CASSFRGGPEETQYF
V gene: TRBV28
J gene: TRBJ2-5
clone size: NA
D gene: NA

CDR3 DNA: TGTGCCAGCCGAGGACTAATCACAGATACGCAGTATTTT
CDR3 protein: CASRGLITDTQYF
V gene: TRBV2
J gene: TRBJ2-3
clone size: few
D gene: NA

CDR3 DNA: TGTGCCAGCAGTCGCCGGACAGGGAACACTGAAGCTTTCTTT
CDR3 protein: CASSRRTGNTEAFF
V gene: TRBV2
J gene: TRBJ1-1
clone size: many
D gene: TRBD1

CDR3 DNA: TGTGCCAGCACCCACTTCGGCGCGGGGTACGAGCAGTACTTC
CDR3 protein: CASTHFGAGYEQYF
V gene: TRBV6-2/TRBV6-3
J gene: TRBJ2-7
clone size: many
D gene: NA

CDR3 DNA: TGTGCCAGCAGCTTTTCGACTCCAGGGGGGGCCGGCTACACCTTC
CDR3 protein: CASSFSTPGGAGYTF
V gene: TRBV7-2
J gene: TRBJ1-2
clone size: NA
D gene: TRBD1

CDR3 DNA: TGTGCCAGCAGCCCCTTTGACGGGGGATGGGGCTACACCTTC
CDR3 protein: CASSPFDGGWGYTF
V gene: TRBV14
J gene: TRBJ1-2
clone size: few
D gene: NA